This T cell receptor (beta chain) was captured by sequencing in a study of T cells after yellow fever vaccination (dated by TCRdb to the late 2010s). For the wider study: The SMART-Seq v4 Ultra Low Input RNA kit was used to prepare libraries from fractions with low cell numbers. The cohort comprised two healthy male donors, one aged 18 to 30 and one aged 30 to 39 years. Blood was collected at multiple timepoints before and after primary and secondary immunization, and bulk PBMC replicates and cell subsets were isolated. To follow T-cell clones before and after primary and booster YFV17D yellow fever vaccination, bulk TCR alpha and beta repertoires were sequenced over time. The investigation overall reported the following: Compared with the primary T-cell response, the secondary T-cell response was faster but weaker, reaching its peak on day 5 rather than on day 15. After the booster, most of the clones that had expanded following primary vaccination were detected again (almost 98% of CD4 and around 90% of CD8), which suggests that memory was broadly maintained. A small fraction of clonotypes appeared in both the CD4 and CD8 compartments, likely as a result of convergent recombination. Computational filtering was required because FACS-sorted repertoires could contain abundant contaminating clonotypes from the bulk population. The study included only two donors, which limits how far the findings can be generalized.

This clonotype occurred a few times. Its antigen target is currently unknown. Per-base qualities were not stored, and no clone one base away is much larger. Counted from cysteine to phenylalanine, this CDR3 has 14 amino acids. Only the CDR3 DNA is retained, 42 bases long and in frame from the first base. CDR1 and CDR2 were assigned from the germline V gene (reference sequence) as DFQATT and SNEGSKA. Relative to germline, V is 1 base shorter and J is 4 bases shorter, with 13 bases between their ends. TCR cDNA was synthesized by 5'RACE template switching, through which a universal primer site and unique molecular identifiers were introduced. Priming of cDNA synthesis was performed from both the TCR alpha and TCR beta constant segments. Library amplification involved two PCR steps, and the second step added sample barcodes and sequencing adapters. Sequencing of libraries was performed on Illumina HiSeq 2500 (2x100 bp) or NovaSeq (2x150 bp). Processing in the source paper ran as follows. Demultiplexing of reads and collapsing into UMI consensus sequences were performed with MIGEC, and V(D)J alignment was carried out with MiXCR. Vaccine-responding clonotypes were identified with edgeR using replicate PBMC samples, with FDR below 0.01 and a log2 fold change above 5 up to day 15 being required. CD4 or CD8 identity was assigned to each bulk clonotype according to whether the clonotype was present at higher abundance in the sequenced CD4 repertoire or the sequenced CD8 repertoire. Clones were called with MiXCR by TCRdb after fastp trimmed the public reads at Q25, and only in-frame beta chains were retained. Duplicate CDR3 protein sequences are folded into a single record with the most common DNA and genes. TCRdb's processing, not the authors', yielded these V and J calls. The sample yields hundreds of thousands of distinct CDR3 sequences; over 8% were counted once. 15% to 20% of the sample lies in the top ten.

The treatment or condition label for this specimen denotes: live attenuated yellow fever vaccine strain. At every blood-draw timepoint, two biological replicates of bulk PBMCs were collected. A standard Ficoll-Paque protocol was used to isolate PBMCs from peripheral blood. RNA was extracted with TriZol from bulk PBMCs, CD4 and CD8 fractions, and dextramer-positive and dextramer-negative fractions. Sequencing used PBMCs, obtained on the day of the first yellow fever vaccination. The chain was built from TRBV20-1 and TRBJ2-5; the best D guess is TRBD2, with 6 bases matching. The source is a man aged 18 to 29 who received the YFV17D yellow fever vaccine. CDR3 protein: CSARGRLVRETQYF. Read as DNA, the sequence is TGCAGTGCTAGAGGTCGACTAGTAAGAGAGACCCAGTACTTC.